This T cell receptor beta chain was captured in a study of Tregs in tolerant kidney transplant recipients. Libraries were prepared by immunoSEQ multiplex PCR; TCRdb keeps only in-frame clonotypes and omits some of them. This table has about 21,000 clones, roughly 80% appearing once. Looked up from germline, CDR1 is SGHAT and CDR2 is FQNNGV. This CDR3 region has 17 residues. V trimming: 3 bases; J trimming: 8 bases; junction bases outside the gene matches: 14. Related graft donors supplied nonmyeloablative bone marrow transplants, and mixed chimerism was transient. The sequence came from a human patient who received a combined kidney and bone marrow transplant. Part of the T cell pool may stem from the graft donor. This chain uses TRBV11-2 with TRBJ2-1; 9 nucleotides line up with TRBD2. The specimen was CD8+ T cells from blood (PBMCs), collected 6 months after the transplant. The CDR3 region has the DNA TGTGCCAGCAGCTTCTGGGGTAGCGGGGGATTTCAATATGAGCAGTTCTTC. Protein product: CASSFWGSGGFQYEQFF.